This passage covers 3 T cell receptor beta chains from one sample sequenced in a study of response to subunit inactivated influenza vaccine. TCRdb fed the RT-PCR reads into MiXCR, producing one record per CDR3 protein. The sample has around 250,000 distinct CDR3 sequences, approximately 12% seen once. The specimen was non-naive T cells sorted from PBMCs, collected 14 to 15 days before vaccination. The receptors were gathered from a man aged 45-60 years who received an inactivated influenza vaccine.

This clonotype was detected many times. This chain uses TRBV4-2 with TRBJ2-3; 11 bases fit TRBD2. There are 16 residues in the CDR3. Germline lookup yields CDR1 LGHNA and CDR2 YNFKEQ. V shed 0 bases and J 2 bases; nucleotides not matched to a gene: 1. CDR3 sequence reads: CASSQELAGVTDTQYF. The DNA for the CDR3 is TGTGCCAGCAGCCAAGAACTAGCGGGGGTCACAGATACGCAGTATTTT.

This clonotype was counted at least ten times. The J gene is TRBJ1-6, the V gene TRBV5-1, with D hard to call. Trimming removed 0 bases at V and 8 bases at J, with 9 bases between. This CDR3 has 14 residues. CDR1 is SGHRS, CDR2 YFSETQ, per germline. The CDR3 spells CASSLGEAHSPLHF. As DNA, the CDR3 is TGCGCCAGCAGCTTGGGGGAAGCGCATTCACCCCTCCACTTT.

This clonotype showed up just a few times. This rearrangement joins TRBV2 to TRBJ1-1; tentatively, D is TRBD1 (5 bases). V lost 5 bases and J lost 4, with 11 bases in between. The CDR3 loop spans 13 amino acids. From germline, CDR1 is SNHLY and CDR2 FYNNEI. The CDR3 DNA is TGTGCCAGCAGTTTCCAGGGAAGCACTGAAGCTTTCTTT. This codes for CASSFQGSTEAFF.